This passage covers 20 T cell receptor beta chains from one sample sequenced in a study of blood T cell repertoires in COVID-19. Produced via immunoSEQ multiplex PCR; TCRdb's table is partial and in-frame only. The sample yields 130,000 or so clones, roughly 88% seen once. Sequencing was done on a sample of peripheral blood. These receptors all stem from a man aged 60 to 69 with active or convalescent COVID-19.

The gene calls are TRBV2 and TRBJ2-1; TRBD1 matches at 9 bases. The CDR3 totals 14 residues. Unmatched junction bases numbered 11, after V lost 8 bases and J lost 9 bases. The germline V gene encodes CDR1 SNHLY and CDR2 FYNNEI. Here the CDR3 DNA reads TGTGCCAGCGGGGGACAGGGTGTTTCTGCTGAGCAGTTCTTC. Protein product: CASGGQGVSAEQFF.

This chain connects TRBV27 to TRBJ2-7; 11 bases are shared with TRBD2. The CDR3 is made up of 15 amino acids. Germline CDR1 reads MNHEY; CDR2 reads SMNVEV (reference sequence). Trimming removed 5 bases from V and 4 bases from J; junction bases left unmatched: 7. CDR3 sequence (DNA): TGTGCCAGCAGTCTATTAGCGGGAGGGCGGTACGAGCAGTACTTC. It codes for CASSLLAGGRYEQYF.

The chain couples TRBV5-4 to TRBJ2-5, with D uncertain. Trimming took off 1 base at V and 2 bases at J, with 9 bases between the two ends. The CDR3 sequence is 14 residues long. The germline V gene has CDR1 SGHNT and CDR2 YYREEE (reference sequence). CDR3 loop: CASSLPRYQETQYF. The DNA for the CDR3 is TGTGCCAGCAGCTTGCCACGGTATCAAGAGACCCAGTACTTC.

The chain has TRBV7-9 and TRBJ1-4, with D unresolved. V shed 5 bases and J shed 1 base, with 11 bases lying between them. The germline CDR1 and CDR2 sequences are SEHNR and FQNEAQ (reference sequence). The CDR3 is 15 residues long. The CDR3 coding sequence is TGTGCCAGCAGCAAATTATGGCAAACTAATGAAAAACTGTTTTTT. Amino acid sequence: CASSKLWQTNEKLFF.

The chain combines TRBV7-9 with TRBJ2-3; TRBD2 agrees at 7 bases. CDR3 length: 15 residues. After removal of 5 bases from V and 0 bases from J, the junction contained 5 bases not matched to a gene. CDR1 SEHNR and CDR2 FQNEAQ come from the germline V gene (reference sequence). CDR3 sequence: CASSNTSASTDTQYF. CDR3 bases: TGTGCCAGCAGCAATACTAGCGCTAGCACAGATACGCAGTATTTT.

The genes are TRBV18 and TRBJ2-3; 9 bases match TRBD1. CDR1 KGHSH and CDR2 LQKENI come from the germline V gene. The length of the CDR3 is 17 residues. J gave up 4 bases and V 4 bases, and 12 bases lay outside the gene matches. The CDR3 sequence is CASSLLQGARGADTQYF. Written as DNA, the CDR3 is TGTGCCAGCTCACTCCTACAGGGGGCGCGAGGTGCAGATACGCAGTATTTT. Together with reference TRBV18 and TRBJ2-3, the CDR3 gives the full variable domain: NAGVMQNPRHLVRRRGQEARLRCSPMKGHSHVYWYRQLPEEGLKFMVYLQKENIIDESGMPKERFSAEFPKEGPSILRIQQVVRGDSAAYFCASSLLQGARGADTQYFGPGTRLTVL.

This clone was observed once. V and J are TRBV24-1 and TRBJ2-1, with TRBD1 matching over 9 bases. The junction had 8 bases not matched to a gene; V was cut back by 8 bases and J by 4 bases. CDR1 KGHDR and CDR2 SFDVKD come from the germline V gene. CDR3 size: 15 residues. This CDR3 reads CATKSGQGLYNEQFF. The CDR3 DNA is TGTGCCACCAAGTCCGGACAGGGGCTATACAATGAGCAGTTCTTC.

V is TRBV28 and J is TRBJ1-4; the D is unclear. The CDR3 length is 15 residues. V lost 6 bases to trimming and J lost 3 bases, with 14 bases between them. Germline CDR1 MDHEN, CDR2 SYDVKM. CDR3 sequence (DNA): TGTGCCAGCAGGTCCCCGGGCGGGGCTAATGAAAAACTGTTTTTT. It codes for CASRSPGGANEKLFF.

V and J are TRBV3-1 (or the pseudogene TRBV3-2) and TRBJ2-1, with 9 bases that match TRBD2. Germline V CDR1 and CDR2: LGHDT, YNNKEL (reference sequence). The length of the CDR3 is 17 residues. J was trimmed by 2 bases and V by 1 base; bases with no gene match: 6. The CDR3 nucleotides read TGTGCCAGCAGCCAAGGAATAGCGGGAGTCCCCTACAATGAGCAGTTCTTC. Translated: CASSQGIAGVPYNEQFF.

This chain joins TRBV28 and TRBJ2-7, with TRBD1 matching 8 bases. This CDR3 has 13 residues. Germline-derived CDR1 and CDR2 are MDHEN and SYDVKM. Germline trimming cut 2 bases from V and 4 bases from J; bases unmatched to any gene: 1. CDR3 residues: CASSLNRGYEQYF. The CDR3 nucleotides read TGTGCCAGCAGTTTAAACAGGGGGTACGAGCAGTACTTC. Based on the CDR3 plus reference TRBV28 and TRBJ2-7, the full variable domain is DVKVTQSSRYLVKRTGEKVFLECVQDMDHENMFWYRQDPGLGLRLIYFSYDVKMKEKGDIPEGYSVSREKKERFSLILESASTNQTSMYLCASSLNRGYEQYFGPGTRLTVT.

This clone was observed a single time. The J gene is TRBJ1-1, the V gene TRBV7-9; 7 nucleotides match TRBD1. Unmatched junction bases numbered 8, after V lost 3 bases and J lost 7 bases. Per the germline V gene, CDR1 is SEHNR and CDR2 is FQNEAQ (reference sequence). The CDR3 length is 14 residues. The CDR3 region has the DNA TGTGCCAGCAGCTTGGGACAGAGACAAAATGAAGCTTTCTTT. Its translation is CASSLGQRQNEAFF. The variable domain in full, completed from reference TRBV7-9 and TRBJ1-1, reads DTGVSQNPRHKITKRGQNVTFRCDPISEHNRLYWYRQTLGQGPEFLTYFQNEAQLEKSRLLSDRFSAERPKGSFSTLEIQRTEQGDSAMYLCASSLGQRQNEAFFGQGTRLTVV.

V and J are TRBV7-3 and TRBJ2-1, with D perhaps TRBD2 (5 bases). The CDR3 is 13 residues long. The V end lost 1 base, the J end lost 10 bases, and 11 bases lay between the germline ends. CDR1 SGHTA and CDR2 FQGTGA come from the germline V gene. The CDR3 loop reads CASSLIPEREQFF. The DNA for the CDR3 is TGTGCCAGCAGCTTAATTCCGGAGCGGGAGCAGTTCTTC.

This clone showed up just once. This chain uses TRBV6-2 or TRBV6-3 with TRBJ2-7; 13 bases map to TRBD2. In germline, CDR1 is MNHEY, CDR2 SVGEGT. V lost 2 bases, J lost 5 bases, and 6 bases stayed unmatched. The CDR3 spans 16 residues. The CDR3 DNA reads as TGTGCCAGCAGTTACCGAGGACTAGCGGGAGTCCACGAGCAGTACTTC. This gives the protein CASSYRGLAGVHEQYF.

V is TRBV19 and J is TRBJ2-1; D may be TRBD2 (5 bases). The CDR3 length is 13 residues. The germline CDR1 and CDR2 sequences are LNHDA and SQIVND (reference sequence). The V gene lost 5 bases and the J gene lost 9 bases, with 14 bases spanning the gap. CDR3 nucleotide sequence: TGTGCCAGTAGTCGCGCGGGCAGAACTGAGCAGTTCTTC. This translates into CASSRAGRTEQFF. The full variable domain, its missing parts supplied by reference TRBV19 and TRBJ2-1, is DGGITQSPKYLFRKEGQNVTLSCEQNLNHDAMYWYRQDPGQGLRLIYYSQIVNDFQKGDIAEGYSVSREKKESFPLTVTSAQKNPTAFYLCASSRAGRTEQFFGPGTRLTVL.

The J gene is TRBJ1-5, the V gene TRBV6-1; D unclear. This CDR3 has 16 amino acids. Between the trimmed V and J ends, which lost 4 bases and 0 bases, there was a span of 13 bases. The germline gives CDR1 MNHNS, CDR2 SASEGT. The DNA for the CDR3 is TGTGCCAGCAGTGGCGGAACTTCTTATAGCAATCAGCCCCAGCATTTT. This sequence encodes CASSGGTSYSNQPQHF.

The chain joins TRBV11-2 to TRBJ1-2; 8 nucleotides line up with TRBD1. Germline values: CDR1 SGHAT, CDR2 FQNNGV. There are 16 residues in the CDR3. J lost 2 bases, V lost 5 bases, and 10 bases had no gene match. This CDR3 is CASSLTAGGANYGYTF. CDR3 sequence (DNA): TGTGCCAGCAGCCTTACCGCAGGGGGCGCAAACTATGGCTACACCTTC.

The chain recombines TRBV6-5 with TRBJ1-5; D is uncertain. CDR1 MNHEY and CDR2 SVGAGI come from the germline V gene. CDR3 size: 14 residues. V was pared by 5 bases and J by 1 base, with 9 bases between. CDR3 coding DNA: TGTGCCAGCAGTAGAGACGGGAGCAATCAGCCCCAGCATTTT. Protein sequence: CASSRDGSNQPQHF.

V and J are TRBV6-1 and TRBJ2-5; D may be TRBD1 (6 bases). The V gene's germline CDR1 is MNHNS and CDR2 SASEGT. CDR3 length: 14 amino acids. The germline V and J ends were trimmed by 1 base and 8 bases, with 14 bases remaining between them. The CDR3 spells CASSEGNRASTQYF. In DNA, the CDR3 is TGTGCCAGCAGTGAAGGGAACAGGGCTTCTACCCAGTACTTC.

The rearrangement joins TRBV4-2 to TRBJ1-5; perhaps TRBD1 as D (5 bases). The CDR3 runs 15 residues. V gave up 2 bases and J gave up 5 bases, with 13 bases separating them. Germline V gene sequence: CDR1 LGHNA, CDR2 YNFKEQ. DNA for the CDR3: TGTGCCAGCAGCCAACGGGCTGGGGACTATCAGCCCCAGCATTTT. Its translation is CASSQRAGDYQPQHF.

This clone was found once. The rearrangement uses TRBV5-1 and TRBJ2-1; 10 bases are a match to TRBD2. CDR3 size: 15 residues. Germline CDR1 SGHRS, CDR2 YFSETQ. The V gene end was trimmed by 3 bases and the J gene end by 9 bases; junction bases not matched to a gene: 9. CDR3 bases: TGCGCCAGCAGCTCCCTAGCGGGAGACAGGGGTGAGCAGTTCTTC. This gives the protein CASSSLAGDRGEQFF.